This T cell receptor (beta chain) stems from a study of cytomegalovirus exposure and HLA in healthy donors. Points on this clone: Its specificity is not known.

PCR involved 60 Vbeta and 13 Jbeta primers. Method: immunoSEQ multiplex PCR; TCRdb's copy keeps in-frame clones and lacks some. This table holds just over 150,000 clones, around 84% found once. The trim removed 8 bases at V and 5 bases at J, leaving 7 bases unmatched. CDR3 length: 13 amino acids. Germline CDR1 and CDR2: MNHNY and SVGAGI (reference sequence). Study findings and constraints: It has been reported that TCR beta sequences accurately predicted the HLA-A and HLA-B alleles of most subjects.

This clonotype was sampled from a woman younger than 30 in good health and CMV-seronegative. Sequences were obtained from PBMCs. The chain recombines TRBV6-6 with TRBJ2-7, with TRBD1 identical over 9 bases. CDR3 nucleotides: TGTGCCAGCCTGGGACAGGGTAGGGACGAGCAGTACTTC. Translation: CASLGQGRDEQYF.